A selection of T cell receptor beta chains follows, all from one sample in a study of blood T cell repertoires in COVID-19. Using immunoSEQ multiplex PCR, the repertoire was profiled, and TCRdb retains in-frame clones only, with some absent. The sample has 300,000 to 400,000 clones; around nine tenths are singletons. The sample consisted of PBMCs or T cells enriched from blood (not recorded which). Receptor source: a man in his sixties who had recovered from COVID-19. CDR3s include the opening cysteine and the closing phenylalanine or tryptophan. D genes are given only for firm matches. Only part of the rows carry a size: once, few, many, or a class if the clone is expanded.

>TRBV9|TRBJ2-3|-|TRBD2
CASSVGLAGESTQYF
TGTGCCAGCAGCGTCGGACTAGCGGGAGAGTCGACGCAGTATTTT
>TRBV27|TRBJ2-7|once|TRBD2
CASRLAGGPSLDEQYF
TGTGCCAGCAGGCTAGCGGGAGGGCCCAGCCTCGACGAGCAGTACTTC
>TRBV5-4|TRBJ2-1|once|TRBD2
CASSHGLGEQFF
TGTGCCAGCAGCCATGGACTAGGCGAGCAGTTCTTC
>TRBV5-1|TRBJ2-1|-|TRBD2
CASSQGLAGTEQFF
TGCGCCAGCAGCCAGGGACTAGCGGGAACTGAGCAGTTCTTC
>TRBV7-9|TRBJ1-2|-|TRBD1
CASTDRGRGYTF
TGTGCCAGCACCGACAGGGGGCGAGGCTACACCTTC
>TRBV18|TRBJ1-5|-|-
CASSPPGNQPQHF
TGTGCCAGCTCACCACCCGGCAATCAGCCCCAGCATTTT
>TRBV6-5|TRBJ1-2|-|-
CASTPDPRWGGSF
TGTGCCAGCACTCCGGACCCAAGATGGGGCGGCTCCTTC
>TRBV28|TRBJ2-1|-|-
CASSLEDSITDEQFF
TGTGCCAGCAGTTTGGAGGACAGTATTACGGATGAGCAGTTCTTC
>TRBV6-6|TRBJ1-1|-|-
CASSPQGKDTEAFF
TGTGCCAGCAGTCCACAGGGAAAGGACACTGAAGCTTTCTTT
>TRBV24-1|TRBJ2-1|-|TRBD2
CATSDPETSGNEQFF
TGTGCCACCAGTGATCCCGAGACTAGCGGTAATGAGCAGTTCTTC
>TRBV5-4|TRBJ2-3|once|-
CASSFGLPISTDTQYF
TGTGCCAGCAGCTTCGGACTTCCGATTAGCACAGATACGCAGTATTTT
>TRBV21-1|TRBJ2-1|-|-
CASPQAQGAGNEQFF
TGTGCCAGCCCCCAGGCGCAGGGGGCGGGGAATGAGCAGTTCTTC
>TRBV25-1|TRBJ1-6|-|-
CASRAGEVYDNSPLHF
TGTGCCAGCAGGGCAGGGGAAGTCTACGATAATTCACCCCTCCACTTT
>TRBV7-8|TRBJ1-1|-|TRBD1
CASSLLRTGGTEAFF
TGTGCCAGCAGCTTACTTAGGACAGGGGGCACTGAAGCTTTCTTT
>TRBV19|TRBJ2-7|-|-
CASSIAQGWSYEQYF
TGTGCCAGTAGTATAGCTCAGGGCTGGTCCTACGAGCAGTACTTC
>TRBV11-2|TRBJ2-1|-|TRBD2
CASSIAGGVFSSYNEQFF
TGTGCCAGCAGCATAGCGGGAGGGGTTTTTAGCTCCTACAATGAGCAGTTCTTC
>TRBV7-9|TRBJ1-4|-|-
CASSSNWMRVEAEKLFF
TGTGCCAGCAGTTCCAACTGGATGAGGGTGGAAGCCGAAAAACTGTTTTTT
>TRBV7-2|TRBJ2-7|-|TRBD1
CASSLGTGAGEQYF
TGTGCCAGCAGCTTAGGGACAGGGGCGGGGGAGCAGTACTTC
>TRBV11-2|TRBJ1-1|-|TRBD1
CASSPRGARGLGNTEAFF
TGTGCCAGCAGCCCTAGGGGGGCCAGGGGGCTTGGGAACACTGAAGCTTTCTTT
>TRBV18|TRBJ2-7|-|-
CASSPSQSYEQYF
TGTGCCAGCTCACCGTCCCAGTCCTACGAGCAGTACTTC
>TRBV24-1|TRBJ1-2|-|-
CATTRDCVGGYTF
TGTGCCACGACTAGGGATTGCGTCGGTGGCTACACCTTC
>TRBV27|TRBJ2-2|-|TRBD2
CASSLLTQRTSGRMGELFF
TGTGCCAGCAGTCTTCTAACCCAGCGGACTAGCGGGAGAATGGGGGAGCTGTTTTTT
>TRBV30|TRBJ1-1|-|-
CAWTSRAPLRTEAFF
TGTGCCTGGACGTCCAGGGCCCCTTTGAGAACTGAAGCTTTCTTT
>TRBV28|TRBJ2-5|-|-
CASRRGDGDTETQYF
TGTGCCAGCAGAAGGGGTGATGGCGACACGGAGACCCAGTACTTC
>TRBV24-1|TRBJ2-7|-|-
CATSGHGEGSSYEQYF
TGTGCCACCAGTGGACATGGAGAGGGAAGCTCCTACGAGCAGTACTTC
>TRBV5-1|TRBJ2-7|-|TRBD2
CASSRDGLAGGYEQYF
TGCGCCAGCAGCCGCGACGGGCTAGCGGGAGGATACGAGCAGTACTTC
>TRBV3-1/TRBV3-2|TRBJ1-3|-|TRBD1
CASSRTGGPSSGNTIYF
TGTGCCAGCTCTAGGACAGGGGGCCCGAGCTCTGGAAACACCATATATTTT
>TRBV5-1|TRBJ2-3|-|-
CASSLVPEGGDTQYF
TGCGCCAGCAGCTTGGTCCCGGAGGGTGGAGATACGCAGTATTTT
>TRBV11-2|TRBJ2-1|-|TRBD2
CASSLVGLAASYNEQFF
TGTGCCAGCAGCTTAGTCGGACTAGCGGCCTCCTACAATGAGCAGTTCTTC
>TRBV18|TRBJ2-7|once|TRBD2
CASSPPVTSGIYEQYF
TGTGCCAGCTCACCACCCGTGACTAGCGGGATTTACGAGCAGTACTTC
>TRBV4-2|TRBJ1-5|-|-
CASSQDSTGYSQPQHF
TGTGCCAGCAGCCAAGATAGCACAGGGTATAGCCAGCCCCAGCATTTT
>TRBV29-1|TRBJ1-2|-|TRBD1
CSVVDRGYYGYTF
TGCAGCGTCGTCGACAGGGGTTACTATGGCTACACCTTC
>TRBV18|TRBJ1-2|once|TRBD1
CASSFGTGITGYTF
TGTGCCAGCTCGTTCGGGACAGGAATTACTGGCTACACCTTC
>TRBV3-1/TRBV3-2|TRBJ1-5|-|-
CASSPRGGQPQHF
TGTGCCAGCAGTCCAAGGGGGGGTCAGCCCCAGCATTTT
>TRBV5-1|TRBJ2-7|once|-
CASSLSAAGISYEQYF
TGCGCCAGCAGCTTGAGTGCGGCAGGGATATCCTACGAGCAGTACTTC
>TRBV9|TRBJ1-6|-|-
CASSRGRGNSPLHF
TGTGCCAGCAGCAGAGGACGGGGAAATTCACCCCTCCACTTT
>TRBV29-1|TRBJ2-3|-|TRBD2
CSGRLAGADTQYF
TGCAGCGGACGACTAGCTGGAGCGGATACGCAGTATTTT
>TRBV5-1|TRBJ2-7|once|TRBD1
CASSSPGQGRDEQYF
TGCGCCAGCAGCTCCCCGGGACAGGGGAGGGACGAGCAGTACTTC
>TRBV5-1|TRBJ1-6|-|-
CASSLSFGRDSPLHF
TGCGCCAGCAGCTTGAGTTTCGGGAGGGACTCACCCCTCCACTTT
>TRBV18|TRBJ2-2|-|-
CASSPPGLRGTRGPGELFF
TGTGCCAGCTCACCACCGGGTCTGAGGGGGACAAGAGGTCCCGGGGAGCTGTTTTTT